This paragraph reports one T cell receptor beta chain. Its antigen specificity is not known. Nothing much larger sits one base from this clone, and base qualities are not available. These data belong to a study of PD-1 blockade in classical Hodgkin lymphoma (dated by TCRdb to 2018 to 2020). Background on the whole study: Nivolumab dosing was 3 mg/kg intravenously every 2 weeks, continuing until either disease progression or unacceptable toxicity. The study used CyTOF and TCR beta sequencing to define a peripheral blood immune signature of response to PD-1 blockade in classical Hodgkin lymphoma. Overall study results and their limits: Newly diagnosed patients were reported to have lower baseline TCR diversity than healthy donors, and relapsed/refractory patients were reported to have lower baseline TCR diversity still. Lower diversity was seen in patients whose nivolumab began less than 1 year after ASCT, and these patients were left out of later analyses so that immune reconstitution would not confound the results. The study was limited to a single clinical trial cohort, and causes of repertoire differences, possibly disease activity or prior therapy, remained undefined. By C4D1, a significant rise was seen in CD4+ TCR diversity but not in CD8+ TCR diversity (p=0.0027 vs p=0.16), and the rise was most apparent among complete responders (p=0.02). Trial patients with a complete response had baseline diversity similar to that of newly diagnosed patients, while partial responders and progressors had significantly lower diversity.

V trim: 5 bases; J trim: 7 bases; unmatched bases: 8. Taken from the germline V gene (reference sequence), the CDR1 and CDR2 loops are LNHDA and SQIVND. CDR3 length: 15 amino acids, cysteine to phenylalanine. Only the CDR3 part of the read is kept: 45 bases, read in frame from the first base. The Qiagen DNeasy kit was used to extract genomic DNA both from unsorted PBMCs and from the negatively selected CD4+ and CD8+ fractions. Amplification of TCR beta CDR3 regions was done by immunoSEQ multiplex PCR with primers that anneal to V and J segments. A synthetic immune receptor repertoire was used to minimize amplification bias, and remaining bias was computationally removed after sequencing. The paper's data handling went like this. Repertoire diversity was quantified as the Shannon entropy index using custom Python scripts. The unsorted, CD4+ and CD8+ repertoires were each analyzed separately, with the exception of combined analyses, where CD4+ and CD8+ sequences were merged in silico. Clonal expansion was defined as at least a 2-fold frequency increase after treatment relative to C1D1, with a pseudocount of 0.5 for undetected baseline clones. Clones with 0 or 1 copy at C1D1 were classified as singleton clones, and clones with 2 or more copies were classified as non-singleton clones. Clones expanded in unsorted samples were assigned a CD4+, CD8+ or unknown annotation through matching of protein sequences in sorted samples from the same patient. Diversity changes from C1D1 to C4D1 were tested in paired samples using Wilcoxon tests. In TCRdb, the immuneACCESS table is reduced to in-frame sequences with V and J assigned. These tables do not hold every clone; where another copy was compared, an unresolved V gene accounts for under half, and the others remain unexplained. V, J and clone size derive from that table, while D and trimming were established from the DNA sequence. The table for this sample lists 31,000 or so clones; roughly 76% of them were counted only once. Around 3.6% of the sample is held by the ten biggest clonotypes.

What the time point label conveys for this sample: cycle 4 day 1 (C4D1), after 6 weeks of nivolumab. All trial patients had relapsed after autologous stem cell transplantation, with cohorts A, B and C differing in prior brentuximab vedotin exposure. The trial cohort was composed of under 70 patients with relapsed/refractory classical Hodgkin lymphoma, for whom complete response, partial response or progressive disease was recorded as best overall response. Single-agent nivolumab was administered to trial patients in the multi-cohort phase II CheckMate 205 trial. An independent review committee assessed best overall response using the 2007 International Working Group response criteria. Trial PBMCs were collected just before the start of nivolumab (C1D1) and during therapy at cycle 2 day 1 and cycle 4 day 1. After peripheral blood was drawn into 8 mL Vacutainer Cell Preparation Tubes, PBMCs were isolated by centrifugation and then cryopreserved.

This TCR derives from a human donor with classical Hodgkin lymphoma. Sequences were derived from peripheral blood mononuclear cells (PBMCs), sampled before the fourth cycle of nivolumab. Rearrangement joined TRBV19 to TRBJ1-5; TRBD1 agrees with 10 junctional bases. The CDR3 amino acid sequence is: CASSSPGQGKQPQHF. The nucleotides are TGTGCCAGTAGTTCCCCGGGACAGGGGAAACAGCCCCAGCATTTT.